These T cell receptor beta chains were read from a single sample in a study of cytomegalovirus exposure and HLA in healthy donors. Sequencing used immunoSEQ multiplex PCR; TCRdb keeps in-frame clones, though not all of them. The data hold 110,000 or so clones, with over 75% observed a single time. Sequenced sample: PBMCs. These receptors came from a young woman in good health and CMV-seronegative. CDR3s include the opening cysteine and the closing phenylalanine or tryptophan. The order of the fields is J gene, clone size, V gene, CDR3 protein. Size values are once, few and many counts, or a class for expanded clones, and some rows have none.

j_call: TRBJ2-3
clone_size: NA
v_call: TRBV6-1
cdr3_aa: CASSVQGTPDTQYF

j_call: TRBJ1-4
clone_size: NA
v_call: TRBV7-9
cdr3_aa: CASSLATGRNEKLFF

j_call: TRBJ1-2
clone_size: NA
v_call: TRBV5-5
cdr3_aa: CASSLPVGEDYGYTF

j_call: TRBJ1-6
clone_size: once
v_call: TRBV7-2
cdr3_aa: CASSHVVGQVNSPLHF

j_call: TRBJ2-5
clone_size: NA
v_call: TRBV5-1
cdr3_aa: CASSLGRGNLRQETQYF

j_call: TRBJ2-1
clone_size: NA
v_call: TRBV27
cdr3_aa: CASSLTGSSYNEQFF

j_call: TRBJ1-1
clone_size: NA
v_call: TRBV10-2
cdr3_aa: CASRDSLANTEAFF

j_call: TRBJ2-2
clone_size: NA
v_call: TRBV27
cdr3_aa: CASSSRGTSRTWYGELFF

j_call: TRBJ1-1
clone_size: NA
v_call: TRBV4-3
cdr3_aa: CASSQAHTDRNTEAFF

j_call: TRBJ1-5
clone_size: NA
v_call: TRBV19
cdr3_aa: CASSIGRGWNQPQHF

j_call: TRBJ2-1
clone_size: NA
v_call: TRBV2
cdr3_aa: CASSEEAGSYNEQFF

j_call: TRBJ1-1
clone_size: NA
v_call: TRBV11-2
cdr3_aa: CASSLHGLDTEAFF

j_call: TRBJ2-7
clone_size: NA
v_call: TRBV19
cdr3_aa: CASSSREGPYEQYF

j_call: TRBJ1-4
clone_size: NA
v_call: TRBV11-2
cdr3_aa: CASSLYTDATNEKLFF

j_call: TRBJ1-1
clone_size: NA
v_call: TRBV5-1
cdr3_aa: CASSPPQMNTEAFF

j_call: TRBJ2-1
clone_size: once
v_call: TRBV6-1
cdr3_aa: CASRRSSGNEQFF

j_call: TRBJ2-3
clone_size: few
v_call: TRBV7-2
cdr3_aa: CASSLGLASDTQYF

j_call: TRBJ1-1
clone_size: NA
v_call: TRBV5-1
cdr3_aa: CASSSRGPPTEAFF

j_call: TRBJ2-3
clone_size: NA
v_call: TRBV5-6
cdr3_aa: CASSPLDGGGSDTQYF

j_call: TRBJ2-1
clone_size: once
v_call: TRBV7-3
cdr3_aa: CASTLVAGGINEQFF

j_call: TRBJ2-3
clone_size: few
v_call: TRBV27
cdr3_aa: CASSLLAGDGVDTQYF

j_call: TRBJ1-5
clone_size: NA
v_call: TRBV7-9
cdr3_aa: CASSWGGSNQPQHF

j_call: TRBJ1-4
clone_size: NA
v_call: TRBV7-8
cdr3_aa: CASRNDRGIEKLFF

j_call: TRBJ2-7
clone_size: NA
v_call: TRBV19
cdr3_aa: CASRATPGTREQYF

j_call: TRBJ1-1
clone_size: NA
v_call: TRBV6-5
cdr3_aa: CASSYPPGRGSGEAFF

j_call: TRBJ1-2
clone_size: few
v_call: TRBV5-4
cdr3_aa: CASSPDNNYGYTF

j_call: TRBJ2-7
clone_size: NA
v_call: TRBV9
cdr3_aa: CASSARTDPYEQYF

j_call: TRBJ2-5
clone_size: NA
v_call: TRBV5-1
cdr3_aa: CASSLGAGIAQETQYF

j_call: TRBJ2-5
clone_size: few
v_call: TRBV29-1
cdr3_aa: CSGGEVGETQYF

j_call: TRBJ2-7
clone_size: NA
v_call: TRBV11-2
cdr3_aa: CASSPPSGLYEQYF

j_call: TRBJ2-1
clone_size: NA
v_call: TRBV10-3
cdr3_aa: CAISEGLAGNNEQFF

j_call: TRBJ2-1
clone_size: NA
v_call: TRBV5-1
cdr3_aa: CASSTWTGIRDNEQFF

j_call: TRBJ1-2
clone_size: NA
v_call: TRBV5-6
cdr3_aa: CASSPTDRPTFYGYTF

j_call: TRBJ1-2
clone_size: NA
v_call: TRBV6-6
cdr3_aa: CASLERGRDGYTF

j_call: TRBJ2-7
clone_size: NA
v_call: TRBV6-5
cdr3_aa: CASSPPGQGAHEQYF

j_call: NA
clone_size: NA
v_call: TRBV27
cdr3_aa: CASSLAGSSSYEQYF

j_call: TRBJ2-4
clone_size: few
v_call: TRBV7-9
cdr3_aa: CASSQTGVKNIQYF

j_call: TRBJ2-4
clone_size: NA
v_call: TRBV4-3
cdr3_aa: CASSQDRLAGSITAKNIQYF

j_call: TRBJ1-2
clone_size: NA
v_call: TRBV7-2
cdr3_aa: CASSLTTQGGDYDYTF

j_call: TRBJ1-2
clone_size: NA
v_call: TRBV18
cdr3_aa: CASSSGDREYGYTF

j_call: TRBJ2-5
clone_size: NA
v_call: TRBV7-8
cdr3_aa: CASSFASGRAEQYF

j_call: TRBJ2-7
clone_size: NA
v_call: TRBV6-5
cdr3_aa: CASRMGTGGPYEQYF

j_call: TRBJ2-1
clone_size: NA
v_call: TRBV12-5
cdr3_aa: CASGLSYSTGNYNEQFF

j_call: TRBJ1-4
clone_size: NA
v_call: TRBV6-1
cdr3_aa: CASLETGYNEKLFF

j_call: TRBJ1-4
clone_size: NA
v_call: TRBV5-1
cdr3_aa: CASSLALATNEKLFF

j_call: TRBJ1-4
clone_size: NA
v_call: TRBV4-1
cdr3_aa: CASSQAIRVEKLFF

j_call: TRBJ2-3
clone_size: NA
v_call: TRBV10-3
cdr3_aa: CAISVAGTADTQYF

j_call: TRBJ1-2
clone_size: few
v_call: TRBV7-2
cdr3_aa: CASSPDSNYGYTF

j_call: TRBJ1-1
clone_size: NA
v_call: TRBV27
cdr3_aa: CASSFFGGLTEAFF

j_call: TRBJ1-2
clone_size: NA
v_call: TRBV2
cdr3_aa: CASSVYRVDYGYTF

j_call: TRBJ2-1
clone_size: NA
v_call: TRBV6-5
cdr3_aa: CASSSLAGGHNEQFF

j_call: TRBJ2-1
clone_size: few
v_call: TRBV29-1
cdr3_aa: CSVKAEGWARLNEQFF

j_call: TRBJ2-1
clone_size: NA
v_call: TRBV27
cdr3_aa: CASSGTNSYNEQFF

j_call: TRBJ1-6
clone_size: NA
v_call: TRBV6-1
cdr3_aa: CASSEVWLRASNSPLHF

j_call: TRBJ1-2
clone_size: NA
v_call: TRBV6-4
cdr3_aa: CASSDPTGIHYGYTF